This T cell receptor beta chain was profiled in a study of cytomegalovirus exposure and HLA in healthy donors. Study overall: The Caucasian-associated ancestry cluster contained 81% of the 398 genotyped donors. Study results and caveats: The study listed under 200 cytomegalovirus-associated TCR beta chains. The study carried out a later analysis of TCR beta sequences. It associated 15,000 to 20,000 of them with specific HLA alleles at a false discovery rate of 0.05. Differences between HLA loci emerged in a later analysis of TCR association rates, with DRB1 most and HLA-C fewest.

V was shortened by 4 bases and J by 8 bases, with 14 bases between the two germline ends. Germline loops: CDR1 MGHRA, CDR2 YSYEKL. CDR3 length: 13 residues. PCR was performed using 60 Vbeta and 13 Jbeta primers. Sequencing used immunoSEQ multiplex PCR; TCRdb keeps in-frame clones, though not all of them. The listing records 150,000 or so clones. With respect to this clone: Its target is unknown.

The sequencing input was PBMCs. The clonotype comes from a woman between 18 and 30 years old in good health and CMV-seronegative. The chain employs TRBV4-1 and TRBJ1-1; D may be TRBD1 (5 bases). The CDR3 loop is CASSLGERAEAFF. CDR3 in DNA: TGCGCCAGCAGCCTAGGGGAAAGAGCCGAAGCTTTCTTT.